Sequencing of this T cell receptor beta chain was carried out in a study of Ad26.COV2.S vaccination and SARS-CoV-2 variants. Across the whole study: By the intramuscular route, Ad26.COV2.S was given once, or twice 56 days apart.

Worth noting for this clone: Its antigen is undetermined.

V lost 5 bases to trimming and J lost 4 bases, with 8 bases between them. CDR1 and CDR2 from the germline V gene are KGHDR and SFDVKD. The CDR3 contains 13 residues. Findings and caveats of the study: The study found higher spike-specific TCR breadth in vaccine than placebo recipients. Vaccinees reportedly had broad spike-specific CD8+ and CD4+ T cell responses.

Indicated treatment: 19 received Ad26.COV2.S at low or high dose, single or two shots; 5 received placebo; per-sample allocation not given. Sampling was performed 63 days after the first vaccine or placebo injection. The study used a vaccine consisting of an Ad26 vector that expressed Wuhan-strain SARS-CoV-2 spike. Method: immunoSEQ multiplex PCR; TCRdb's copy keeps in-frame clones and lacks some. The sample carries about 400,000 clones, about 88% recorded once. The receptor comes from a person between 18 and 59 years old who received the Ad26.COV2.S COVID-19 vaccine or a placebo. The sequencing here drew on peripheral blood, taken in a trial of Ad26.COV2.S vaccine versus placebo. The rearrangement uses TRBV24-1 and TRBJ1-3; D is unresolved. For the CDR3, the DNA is TGTGCCACCAGTGCGTCAGCCGGAAACACCATATATTTT. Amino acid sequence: CATSASAGNTIYF.